This T cell receptor (beta chain) was identified in a study of breast tumors, draining lymph nodes, adjacent tissues. Study observations and caveats: Tumors had less TCR diversity than lymph nodes, more than nontumor tissue. That most tumor T cells come from lymph nodes remained unproven. Compared with basal-like, luminal-like tumors shared significantly more repertoire with nontumor tissue.

TCRdb processed the multiplex PCR reads anew with MiXCR; each CDR3 protein has one entry. Of about 130,000 distinct CDR3 sequences listed, about 20% are singletons. Breast cancer patients provided tissue from their axillary draining lymph nodes. This clonotype was counted between two and nine times. Its antigen is currently unknown. The source of this sequence is a female donor with breast cancer. Some clones in this sample may be carry-over from other donors' samples. Sample: axillary lymph node tissue.

CDR3 nucleotide sequence: TGTGCCAGCAGTGACCTTACAGGGTTCTATGGCTACACCTTC. It specifies CASSDLTGFYGYTF. The chain carries TRBV25-1 and TRBJ1-2; TRBD1 might be the D (6 bases). Germline V gives CDR1 MGHDK, CDR2 SYGVNS. This CDR3 comprises 14 residues. V lost 3 bases and J lost 4, with 12 bases in between.